This passage covers 26 T cell receptor beta chains from one sample sequenced in a study of cytomegalovirus exposure and HLA in healthy donors. Both 60 Vbeta primers and 13 Jbeta primers went into the PCR. Assay: immunoSEQ multiplex PCR; the TCRdb copy retains only in-frame clones and omits some. The sample holds about 94,000 clones; approximately 77% are singletons and the top ten take 9% to 12%. Sequencing used PBMCs. The receptor set was obtained from a human donor in good health.

This clone is a singleton in its sample. The chain couples TRBV5-5 to TRBJ2-1; 7 positions match TRBD2. In germline, CDR1 is SGHKS, CDR2 YYEKEE (reference sequence). This CDR3 is 16 amino acids long. V was pared by 2 bases and J by 3 bases, with 8 bases of the junction left unmatched. CDR3 nucleotide sequence: TGTGCCAGCAGCTTACTGGCGGGGGATTTCTACAATGAGCAGTTCTTC. It encodes CASSLLAGDFYNEQFF.

This chain uses TRBV28 with TRBJ2-7; the match to TRBD2 covers 9 bases. The CDR3 length is 13 residues. Germline CDR1 is MDHEN and CDR2 is SYDVKM. The CDR3 is CGAGGTSSYEQYF. The DNA of the CDR3 is TGTGGGGCTGGGGGGACTAGCTCATACGAGCAGTACTTC.

This clone was seen once. The chain carries TRBV11-3 and TRBJ2-1, with D tentatively TRBD1 (5 bases). Germline assignment: CDR1 SGHNT and CDR2 YENEEA. V was shortened by 4 bases and J by 7 bases, with 17 bases between the two germline ends. This CDR3 has 15 amino acids. CDR3 sequence (DNA): TGTGCCAGCAGCTCTCTGGGTCAGGGTGGGAATGAGCAGTTCTTC. Translation: CASSSLGQGGNEQFF.

The chain couples TRBV7-6 to TRBJ2-1; 7 bases match TRBD2. From germline, CDR1 is SGHVS and CDR2 FNYEAQ. V dropped 5 bases and J dropped 0; count of bases not matched to a gene: 4. The CDR3 is made up of 15 amino acids. The DNA for the CDR3 is TGTGCCAGCAGCCCAGCGGGGAGCTCCTACAATGAGCAGTTCTTC. Its translation is CASSPAGSSYNEQFF. Looking up the rest from reference TRBV7-6 and TRBJ2-1 gives the full variable domain: GAGVSQSPRYKVTKRGQDVALRCDPISGHVSLYWYRQALGQGPEFLTYFNYEAQQDKSGLPNDRFSAERPEGSISTLTIQRTEQRDSAMYRCASSPAGSSYNEQFFGPGTRLTVL.

V is TRBV2 and J is TRBJ2-3, with TRBD2 identical over 12 bases. This CDR3 contains 17 residues. V lost 2 bases to trimming and J lost 1 base; unmatched junction nucleotides: 4. Per germline, CDR1 SNHLY and CDR2 FYNNEI. CDR3 in DNA: TGTGCCAGCAGTGAACGACTAGCGGGGGCAGGCACAGATACGCAGTATTTT. It codes for CASSERLAGAGTDTQYF.

The chain uses TRBV7-2 and TRBJ2-5; 15 bases map to TRBD2. CDR3 length: 17 amino acids. The V gene end was trimmed by 3 bases and the J gene end by 4 bases; junction bases not matched to a gene: 6. CDR1 is SGHTA and CDR2 is FQGNSA in the germline V gene. CDR3 amino acids: CASSLGRTSGRGETQYF. As DNA, the CDR3 is TGTGCCAGCAGCTTGGGCAGGACTAGCGGGAGGGGAGAGACCCAGTACTTC.

The chain combines TRBV7-2 with TRBJ1-5; D might be TRBD1 (5 bases). The CDR3 is made up of 14 amino acids. The germline V gene has CDR1 SGHTA and CDR2 FQGNSA. V dropped 0 bases and J dropped 7 bases, with 10 bases sitting between them. CDR3 nucleotide sequence: TGTGCCAGCAGCTTAGCTTCAGGGTGGCAGCCCCAGCATTTT. This sequence encodes CASSLASGWQPQHF.

The chain joins TRBV5-1 to TRBJ2-7, with 7 bases that match TRBD1. CDR3 length: 15 residues. V gave up 0 bases and J gave up 3 bases; unmatched junction bases: 6. The germline gives CDR1 SGHRS, CDR2 YFSETQ. CDR3 nucleotide sequence: TGCGCCAGCAGCTTGGATGGGACAGAGTTCTACGAGCAGTACTTC. Residues: CASSLDGTEFYEQYF.

This chain links TRBV5-6 with TRBJ1-1, with D maybe TRBD1 (6 bases). Germline assignment: CDR1 SGHDT and CDR2 YYEEEE. CDR3 length equals 15 residues. V lost 0 bases, J lost 1 base, and 10 bases lay in between. CDR3 in amino acids: CASSLGQGRNTEAFF. CDR3 in DNA: TGTGCCAGCAGCTTGGGGCAGGGGAGGAACACTGAAGCTTTCTTT.

This clone was detected once. V gene TRBV7-6 combines with J gene TRBJ2-5; perhaps TRBD1 as D (5 bases). The V end was cut by 1 base, the J end by 5 bases, with 11 bases between. This CDR3 region has 14 residues. Germline CDR1 and CDR2: SGHVS and FNYEAQ. Written as DNA, the CDR3 is TGTGCCAGCAGCTTAGTGCCCAGGGATGAGACCCAGTACTTC. This gives the protein CASSLVPRDETQYF.

The chain combines TRBV2 with TRBJ1-5; possibly TRBD1 for D (6 bases). Germline V gene lookup returns CDR1 SNHLY and CDR2 FYNNEI. The CDR3 is 15 residues long. V was cut by 2 bases and J by 5 bases, with 13 bases left in between. CDR3 protein: CASSEMTGRDQPQHF. The CDR3 region has the DNA TGTGCCAGCAGTGAAATGACAGGCCGAGATCAGCCCCAGCATTTT.

In its sample, this clone was seen once. The chain recombines TRBV19 with TRBJ2-1, with a tentative D call TRBD2 (6 bases). The germline gives CDR1 LNHDA, CDR2 SQIVND (reference sequence). V lost 7 bases and J lost 6, with 25 bases in between. CDR3 length: 17 residues. The CDR3 reads CASTRGLVAALSNEQFF. CDR3 DNA sequence: TGTGCCAGTACCCGAGGCCTAGTAGCGGCCCTATCCAATGAGCAGTTCTTC.

This chain connects TRBV11-1 to TRBJ1-2, with D unresolved. V was trimmed by 3 bases and J by 8 bases, leaving 10 bases between them. The CDR3 is made up of 12 amino acids. Germline V gene data show CDR1 as SGHAT and CDR2 as FQDESV (reference sequence). CDR3 in DNA: TGTGCCAGCAGCTTCCGGCGGGGAGGCTACACCTTC. This codes for CASSFRRGGYTF.

Comment on this clone: Germline is not matched at one junction end, which may reflect a read error. V gene TRBV7-7 combines with J gene TRBJ2-5, with D possibly TRBD1 on 6 matching bases. The CDR3 is made up of 15 amino acids. The germline V gene has CDR1 SSHAT and CDR2 FNYEAQ (reference sequence). The CDR3 nucleotides are TGTGCTAGCAGCCCTTTCGGGACACCGCAAGAGACCCAGTACTTC. This sequence encodes CASSPFGTPQETQYF. Looking up the rest from reference TRBV7-7 and TRBJ2-5 gives the full variable domain: GAGVSQSPRYKVTKRGQDVTLRCDPISSHATLYWYQQALGQGPEFLTYFNYEAQPDKSGLPSDRFSAERPEGSISTLTIQRTEQRDSAMYRCASSPFGTPQETQYFGPGTRLLVL.

V gene TRBV6-5 combines with J gene TRBJ1-1, with D uncertain. With 5 bases removed from V and 5 bases from J, the gap between germline ends came to 15 bases. The CDR3 extends over 14 amino acids. Germline CDR1 reads MNHEY; CDR2 reads SVGAGI. The CDR3 here is CASSRTAPGTEAFF. The CDR3 DNA sequence: TGTGCCAGCAGTCGGACCGCCCCGGGGACTGAAGCTTTCTTT.

V and J are TRBV11-2 and TRBJ2-5, with 10 bases aligning to TRBD2. Germline V gene lookup returns CDR1 SGHAT and CDR2 FQNNGV. The junction had 8 bases not matched to a gene; V was cut back by 3 bases and J by 7 bases. The CDR3 has 15 residues. The CDR3: CASSLDSGRLGTQYF. CDR3 nucleotide sequence: TGTGCCAGCAGCTTGGATAGCGGGAGGCTGGGGACCCAGTACTTC. The variable domain in full, completed from reference TRBV11-2 and TRBJ2-5, reads EAGVAQSPRYKIIEKRQSVAFWCNPISGHATLYWYQQILGQGPKLLIQFQNNGVVDDSQLPKDRFSAERLKGVDSTLKIQPAKLEDSAVYLCASSLDSGRLGTQYFGPGTRLLVL.

This sequence joins TRBV10-3 and TRBJ1-1; TRBD1 matches at 8 bases. The CDR3 length is 16 residues. The V segment lost 0 bases and the J segment 10 bases; nucleotides outside the gene matches: 13. Germline V gene data show CDR1 as ENHRY and CDR2 as SYGVKD. The CDR3, as DNA: TGTGCCATCAGTGAGTCGATTGCCCAGGGGGCTCGTGGAGCTTTCTTT. Residues: CAISESIAQGARGAFF.

This clone showed up just a few times. The chain employs TRBV6-1 and TRBJ1-1, with 8 bases fitting TRBD1. V dropped 2 bases and J dropped 1; count of bases not matched to a gene: 3. Per the germline V gene, CDR1 is MNHNS and CDR2 is SASEGT. This CDR3 spans 15 amino acids. The CDR3 DNA reads as TGTGCCAGCAGTGAAACAGGGGGGAAGAACACTGAAGCTTTCTTT. Its translation: CASSETGGKNTEAFF.

This chain joins TRBV5-1 and TRBJ2-7; 11 bases fit TRBD1. Unmatched junction bases numbered 6, after V lost 1 base and J lost 3 bases. The CDR3 is 16 amino acids. Germline V gene lookup returns CDR1 SGHRS and CDR2 YFSETQ. CDR3 nucleotide sequence: TGCGCCAGCAGCTTGAGACCCGGGACAGGGGGCTACGAGCAGTACTTC. Residues: CASSLRPGTGGYEQYF.

The chain combines TRBV5-6 with TRBJ2-1; a possible D gene is TRBD1 (6 bases). The CDR3 runs to 17 residues. Germline CDR1 reads SGHDT; CDR2 reads YYEEEE. V lost 4 bases and J lost 0, with 17 bases in between. CDR3 sequence: CASSLGTRLSSYNEQFF. CDR3 coding DNA: TGTGCCAGCAGCCTAGGGACAAGACTAAGCTCCTACAATGAGCAGTTCTTC.

The chain links TRBV18 to TRBJ2-7; the match to TRBD1 covers 10 bases. CDR3 length: 14 amino acids. With 7 bases clipped from V and 7 bases from J, the junction kept 10 bases outside the gene matches. CDR1 and CDR2 from the germline V gene are KGHSH and LQKENI. CDR3 in DNA: TGTGCCAGCTTAGGCGGGACAGGGGTGTATGAGCAGTACTTC. It specifies CASLGGTGVYEQYF.

This chain connects TRBV7-3 to TRBJ2-2; D remains unclear. This CDR3 region has 14 residues. Germline-derived CDR1 and CDR2 are SGHTA and FQGTGA. Trimming took off 5 bases at V and 3 bases at J, with 10 bases between the two ends. CDR3 nucleotide sequence: TGTGCCAGCAGCCCCCAGGCTCACACCGGGGAGCTGTTTTTT. Its translation is CASSPQAHTGELFF.

As for this clone: A junction boundary mismatches the germline segment, possibly from a read error. The V and J genes are TRBV7-9 and TRBJ2-2, with D hard to call. Looked up from germline, CDR1 is SEHNR and CDR2 is FQNEAQ (reference sequence). The CDR3 is 12 amino acids. The CDR3 loop reads CSSSPLTRELFF. As DNA, the CDR3 is TGTTCCAGCAGCCCGCTAACCCGGGAGCTGTTTTTT.

This CDR3 reads CASSKTSGTDTQYF. As DNA, the CDR3 is TGTGCCAGCAGCAAGACTAGCGGGACAGATACGCAGTATTTT. This chain uses TRBV11-2 with TRBJ2-3, with 10 bases identical to TRBD2. Germline V lookup: CDR1 SGHAT, CDR2 FQNNGV. The CDR3 runs 14 residues. V lost 5 bases to trimming and J lost 3 bases; unmatched junction nucleotides: 2.

The chain employs TRBV18 and TRBJ2-7; D is perhaps TRBD2 (5 bases). CDR3 size: 13 residues. The germline V gene has CDR1 KGHSH and CDR2 LQKENI. V lost 6 bases to trimming and J lost 7 bases, with 16 bases between them. In DNA, the CDR3 is TGTGCCAGCTCCCCTCCTGGAGGCCTAGAGCAGTACTTC. Translating gives CASSPPGGLEQYF. Full variable domain (rest looked up from reference TRBV18 and TRBJ2-7): NAGVMQNPRHLVRRRGQEARLRCSPMKGHSHVYWYRQLPEEGLKFMVYLQKENIIDESGMPKERFSAEFPKEGPSILRIQQVVRGDSAAYFCASSPPGGLEQYFGPGTRLTVT.

This CDR3 reads CATSRAGGNTIYF. CDR3 bases: TGTGCCACCAGCAGAGCCGGGGGAAACACCATATATTTT. The chain employs TRBV15 and TRBJ1-3, with no clear D. Germline CDR1 LNHNV, CDR2 YYDKDF (reference sequence). Trimming took 1 base from V and 4 from J, leaving 5 bases between them. The CDR3 is 13 residues long.